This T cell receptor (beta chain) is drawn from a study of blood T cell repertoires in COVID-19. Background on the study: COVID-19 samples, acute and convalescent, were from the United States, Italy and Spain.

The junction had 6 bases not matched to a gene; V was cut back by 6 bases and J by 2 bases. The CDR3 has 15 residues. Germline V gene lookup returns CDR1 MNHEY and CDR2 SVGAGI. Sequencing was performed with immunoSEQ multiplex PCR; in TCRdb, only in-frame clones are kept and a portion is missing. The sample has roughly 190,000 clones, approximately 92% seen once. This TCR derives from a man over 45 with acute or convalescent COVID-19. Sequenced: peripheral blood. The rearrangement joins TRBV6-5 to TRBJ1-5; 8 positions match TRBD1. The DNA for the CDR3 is TGTGCCAGCAGGGCAGGGGGCATGGGCAATCAGCCCCAGCATTTT. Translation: CASRAGGMGNQPQHF.